This TCR beta chain was observed in a study of shared clonotypes between healthy human individuals. Study observations and caveats: There were few donors, and this limited the genetic and exposure-history diversity represented.

The genomic DNA of each subset was split evenly across several immunoSEQ plates. Only in-frame clones appear in the TCRdb table, and some are missing; sequencing was by immunoSEQ multiplex PCR. This table holds some 490,000 clones, roughly 80% found once. CDR1 is ENHRY and CDR2 is SYGVKD in the germline V gene. The CDR3 is made up of 16 amino acids. Of note for this clone: Its antigen is not known. One end of the junction fails to match germline, which may point to a read error.

The receptor was isolated from a woman in her thirties or forties in good health. Some clones in this sample may be carry-over from other donors' samples. The specimen sequenced was PBMCs. This chain connects TRBV10-3 to TRBJ1-1; D uncertain. In DNA form, the CDR3 reads TGTGCCATCAGTAAGTCGATGGCCATATACCTCACTGAAGCTTTCTTT. This codes for CAISKSMAIYLTEAFF.